The 11 T cell receptor beta chains presented below share a single source sample, sequenced in a study of blood T cell repertoires in COVID-19. TCRdb keeps only in-frame clones here, not all; method: immunoSEQ multiplex PCR. Altogether under 65,000 clones are present, around 92% being singletons, with the ten largest covering roughly 8.1%. Input material: peripheral blood. The receptors stem from a human donor in a cohort sampled during active COVID-19.

The chain is built from TRBV10-3 and TRBJ2-7; D is possibly TRBD2 (5 bases). CDR1 and CDR2 from the germline V gene are ENHRY and SYGVKD. This CDR3 is 14 amino acids long. V was shortened by 3 bases and J by 4 bases, with 13 bases between the two germline ends. This CDR3 reads CAISDPGISYEQYF. The CDR3 coding sequence is TGTGCCATCAGTGACCCGGGGATATCGTACGAGCAGTACTTC.

V gene TRBV6-6 combines with J gene TRBJ2-1; unclear D gene. The CDR3 covers 15 residues. The germline gives CDR1 MNHNY, CDR2 SVGAGI (reference sequence). Deletions cut 0 bases from V and 1 base from J, with 7 bases between. CDR3 region: CASSYSEASYNEQFF. For the CDR3, the DNA is TGTGCCAGCAGTTACTCCGAAGCATCCTACAATGAGCAGTTCTTC.

The chain links TRBV28 to TRBJ2-7, with 7 bases fitting TRBD1. CDR1 MDHEN and CDR2 SYDVKM come from the germline V gene. This CDR3 contains 14 residues. V was pared by 3 bases and J by 1 base, with 3 bases of the junction left unmatched. The CDR3 here is CASSFPDRSYEQYF. The CDR3 region has the DNA TGTGCCAGCAGTTTCCCGGACAGGTCCTACGAGCAGTACTTC. Looking up the rest from reference TRBV28 and TRBJ2-7 gives the full variable domain: DVKVTQSSRYLVKRTGEKVFLECVQDMDHENMFWYRQDPGLGLRLIYFSYDVKMKEKGDIPEGYSVSREKKERFSLILESASTNQTSMYLCASSFPDRSYEQYFGPGTRLTVT.

The chain combines TRBV6-4 with TRBJ2-1; 7 bases are a match to TRBD2. CDR3 size: 16 residues. Germline CDR1 reads MRHNA; CDR2 reads SNTAGT. Losses at the gene ends were 1 base for V and 3 bases for J; bases not matched to a gene: 6. The CDR3 protein is CASSDWASGDYNEQFF. The CDR3 DNA reads TGTGCCAGCAGTGACTGGGCTAGCGGAGACTACAATGAGCAGTTCTTC.

The chain links TRBV5-6 to TRBJ1-5; D gene unclear. The CDR3 is made up of 14 amino acids. Germline assignment: CDR1 SGHDT and CDR2 YYEEEE. V was trimmed by 1 base and J by 2 bases, leaving 7 bases between them. DNA of the CDR3: TGTGCCAGCAGCTTGATCACAGGCAATCAGCCCCAGCATTTT. This codes for CASSLITGNQPQHF.

This sequence joins TRBV20-1 and TRBJ1-1, with D possibly matching TRBD1 (6 bases). Germline V CDR1 and CDR2: DFQATT, SNEGSKA (reference sequence). The V and J ends lost 3 bases and 10 bases respectively, with 12 bases between them. This CDR3 region has 11 residues. DNA for the CDR3: TGCAGTGCTAGTTCAGGGGTCGGAGCTTTCTTT. Amino acids: CSASSGVGAFF.

The J gene is TRBJ2-1, the V gene TRBV9; D remains unclear. This CDR3 spans 11 amino acids. Germline CDR1 reads SGDLS; CDR2 reads YYNGEE. Trimming took off 3 bases at V and 6 bases at J, with 4 bases between the two ends. CDR3 in DNA: TGTGCCAGCAGCGCCCTCAATGAGCAGTTCTTC. It yields the protein CASSALNEQFF.

This clone turned up a few times. The CDR3 sequence: CASSLNQGASYEQYF. The CDR3, as DNA: TGCGCCAGCAGCTTGAACCAGGGTGCGTCCTACGAGCAGTACTTC. The genes are TRBV5-1 and TRBJ2-7; D is perhaps TRBD1 (5 bases). Trimming removed 1 base from V and 1 base from J, with 12 bases in between. The CDR3 extends over 15 amino acids. Germline lookup yields CDR1 SGHRS and CDR2 YFSETQ.

V is TRBV4-3 and J is TRBJ2-2; 7 nucleotides line up with TRBD2. With V trimmed by 4 bases and J by 7 bases, 15 bases remained unmatched. The CDR3 loop spans 17 amino acids. CDR1 and CDR2 from the germline V gene are LGHNA and YSLEER. This CDR3 is CASSPRPWRGGGGELFF. The CDR3 DNA follows: TGCGCCAGCAGCCCCCGTCCTTGGAGGGGCGGGGGCGGGGAGCTGTTTTTT.

This clone has only one observation. The chain recombines TRBV5-1 with TRBJ2-2, with 12 bases fitting TRBD1. Germline trimming cut 4 bases from V and 0 bases from J; bases unmatched to any gene: 4. The germline gives CDR1 SGHRS, CDR2 YFSETQ. This CDR3 is built from 17 residues. CDR3 in amino acids: CASSKGQGASNTGELFF. CDR3 DNA: TGCGCCAGCAGCAAGGGACAGGGGGCTTCGAACACCGGGGAGCTGTTTTTT.

This clone was counted a few times. The chain combines TRBV5-4 with TRBJ1-4; TRBD1 aligns across 8 bases. CDR1 is SGHNT, CDR2 YYREEE, per germline (reference sequence). This CDR3 has 13 amino acids. J was trimmed by 5 bases and V by 4 bases; bases with no gene match: 1. The CDR3 DNA reads as TGTGCCAGCAGCCGGACAGGGAATGAAAAACTGTTTTTT. Translating gives CASSRTGNEKLFF.